Described below is a single T cell receptor beta chain sequence and its context. The target antigen is unknown. These data belong to a study of cytomegalovirus exposure and HLA in healthy donors. Study-level results: HLA allele associations emerged for roughly 17,000 TCR beta sequences in a later analysis, at 0.05 false discovery rate. Within an earlier analysis, most TCR beta V segments proved productive either about 87% or about 30% of the time.

Primers: 60 Vbeta forward and 13 Jbeta reverse. Profiled with immunoSEQ multiplex PCR; TCRdb holds only in-frame clones, not every one. The sample holds around 65,000 clones; approximately 83% are singletons and the top ten take roughly a tenth. The CDR3 contains 14 residues. J gave up 4 bases and V 7 bases, and 10 bases lay outside the gene matches. In germline, CDR1 is SQVTM, CDR2 ANQGSEA. This chain links TRBV29-1 with TRBJ2-3; the match to TRBD2 covers 8 bases. Sequencing input: PBMCs. The TCR was taken from a female donor in good health and CMV-seronegative. The CDR3 DNA sequence: TGCAGCGCGGCCTCCGGGGGGGCCGCAGATACGCAGTATTTT. This codes for CSAASGGAADTQYF.